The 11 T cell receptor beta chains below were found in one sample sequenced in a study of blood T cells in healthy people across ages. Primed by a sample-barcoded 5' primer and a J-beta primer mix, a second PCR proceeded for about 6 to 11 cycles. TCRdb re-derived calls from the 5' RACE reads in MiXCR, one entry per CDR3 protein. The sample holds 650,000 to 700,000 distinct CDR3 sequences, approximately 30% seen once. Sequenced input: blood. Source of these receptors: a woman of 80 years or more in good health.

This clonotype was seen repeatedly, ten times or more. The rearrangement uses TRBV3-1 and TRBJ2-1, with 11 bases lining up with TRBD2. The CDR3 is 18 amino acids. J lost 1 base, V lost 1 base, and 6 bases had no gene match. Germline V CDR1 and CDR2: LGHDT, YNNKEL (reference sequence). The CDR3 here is CASSQGLLAGGSYNEQFF. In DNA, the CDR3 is TGTGCCAGCAGCCAAGGGCTTCTAGCGGGGGGATCCTACAATGAGCAGTTCTTC.

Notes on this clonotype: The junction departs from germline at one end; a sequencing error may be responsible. This CDR3 is CASSPLDTNTEAFF. Written as DNA, the CDR3 is TGCGCCAGCTCACCCCTAGACACGAACACTGAAGCTTTCTTT. V is TRBV18 and J is TRBJ1-1, with D unclear. Germline CDR1 and CDR2: KGHSH and LQKENI. This CDR3 has 14 amino acids.

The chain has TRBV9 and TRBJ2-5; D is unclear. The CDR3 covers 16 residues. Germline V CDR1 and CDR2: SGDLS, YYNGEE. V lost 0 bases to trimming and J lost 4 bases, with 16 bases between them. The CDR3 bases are TGTGCCAGCAGCGTAGGGCCTGCGAGCGTCGGAGAGACCCAGTACTTC. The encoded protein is CASSVGPASVGETQYF.

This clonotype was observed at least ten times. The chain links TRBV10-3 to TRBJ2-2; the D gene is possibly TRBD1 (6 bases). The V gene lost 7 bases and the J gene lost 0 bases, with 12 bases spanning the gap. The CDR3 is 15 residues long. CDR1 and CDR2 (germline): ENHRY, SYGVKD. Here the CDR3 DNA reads TGTGCCATCACACCGGACAGCCCGAACACCGGGGAGCTGTTTTTT. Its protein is CAITPDSPNTGELFF.

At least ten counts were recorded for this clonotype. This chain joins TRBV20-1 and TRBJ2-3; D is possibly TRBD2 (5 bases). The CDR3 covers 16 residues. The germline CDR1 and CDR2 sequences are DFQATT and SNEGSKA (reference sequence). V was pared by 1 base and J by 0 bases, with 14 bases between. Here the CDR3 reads CSARALAGPSTDTQYF. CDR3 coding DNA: TGCAGTGCTAGAGCCCTGGCGGGCCCTAGCACAGATACGCAGTATTTT.

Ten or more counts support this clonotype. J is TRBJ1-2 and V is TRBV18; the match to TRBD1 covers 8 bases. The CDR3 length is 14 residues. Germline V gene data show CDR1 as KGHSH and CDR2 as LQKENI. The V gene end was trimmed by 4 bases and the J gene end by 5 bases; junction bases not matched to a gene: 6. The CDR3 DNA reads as TGTGCCAGCTCACAGACAGGGGAAGGATATGGCTACACCTTC. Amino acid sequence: CASSQTGEGYGYTF.

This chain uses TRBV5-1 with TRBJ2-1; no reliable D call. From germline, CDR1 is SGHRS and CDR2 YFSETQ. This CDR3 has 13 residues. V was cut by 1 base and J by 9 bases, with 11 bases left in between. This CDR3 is CASSLSFGGEQFF. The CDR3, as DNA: TGCGCCAGCAGCTTGAGTTTCGGTGGTGAGCAGTTCTTC. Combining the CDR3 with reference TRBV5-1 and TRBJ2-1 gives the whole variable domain KAGVTQTPRYLIKTRGQQVTLSCSPISGHRSVSWYQQTPGQGLQFLFEYFSETQRNKGNFPGRFSGRQFSNSRSEMNVSTLELGDSALYLCASSLSFGGEQFFGPGTRLTVL.

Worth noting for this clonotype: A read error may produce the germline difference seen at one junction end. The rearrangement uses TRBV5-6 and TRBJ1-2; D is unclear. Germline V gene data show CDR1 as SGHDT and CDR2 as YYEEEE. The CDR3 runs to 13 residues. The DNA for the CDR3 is TGTGCCAGCAGCTTGGGTCGGAACTATGGCTGCACCTTC. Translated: CASSLGRNYGCTF.

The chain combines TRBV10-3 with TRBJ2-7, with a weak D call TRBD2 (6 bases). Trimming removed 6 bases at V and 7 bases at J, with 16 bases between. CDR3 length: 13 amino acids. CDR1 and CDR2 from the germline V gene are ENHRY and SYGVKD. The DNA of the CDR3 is TGTGCCATCAGAGCCAGACTAGAACGGGAGCAGTACTTC. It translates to CAIRARLEREQYF.

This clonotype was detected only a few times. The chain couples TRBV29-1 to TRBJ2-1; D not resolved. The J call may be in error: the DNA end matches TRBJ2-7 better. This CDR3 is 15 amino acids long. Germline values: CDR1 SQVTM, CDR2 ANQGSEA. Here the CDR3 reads CSVEVWDSSYNEQYF. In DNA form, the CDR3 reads TGCAGCGTTGAAGTATGGGATAGCTCCTACAATGAGCAGTACTTC.

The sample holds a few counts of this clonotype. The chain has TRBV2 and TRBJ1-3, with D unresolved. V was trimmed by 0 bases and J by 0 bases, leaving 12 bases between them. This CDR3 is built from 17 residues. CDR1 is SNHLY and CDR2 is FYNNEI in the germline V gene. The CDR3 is CASSEAKGGGSGNTIYF. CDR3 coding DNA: TGTGCCAGCAGTGAAGCGAAAGGCGGCGGCTCTGGAAACACCATATATTTT.